This T cell receptor beta chain was sequenced for a study of T-cell memory formation after mild COVID-19. General study findings and limits: Researchers found some responding clones in pre-infection memory, a sign that cross-reactive memory joined. CM and EM subsets held most contracting CD4+ clones; EMRA held CD8+ ones. While clones contracting from day 15 to 85 were balanced between CD4 and CD8, later expanders leaned CD4+.

This CDR3 has 14 residues. With 5 bases removed from V and 0 bases from J, the gap between germline ends came to 10 bases. The germline CDR1 and CDR2 sequences are SEHNR and FQNEAQ (reference sequence). cDNA libraries for TCR alpha and TCR beta, carrying sample barcodes and UMIs, came from 5'RACE with constant-segment primers. TCRdb recomputed calls from the 5' RACE reads with MiXCR, one row per CDR3 protein. There are 250,000 to 350,000 distinct CDR3 sequences in the sample; around 16% occur only once, and approximately 25% lies in the top ten. On this clonotype: Its target is not known.

This TCR came from a man between 18 and 29 years old who had mild COVID-19 (a few samples of this study predate the infection). Cell type and time point are not known. This chain joins TRBV7-9 and TRBJ1-1, with a tentative D call TRBD1 (5 bases). The sequenced sample was PBMCs or a T cell subset sorted from them (not recorded which). The CDR3 spells CASSGALLNTEAFF. The CDR3 nucleotides read TGTGCCAGCAGCGGGGCCTTGCTGAACACTGAAGCTTTCTTT.